A selection of T cell receptor beta chains follows, all from one sample in a study of beta chain features in type 1 diabetes. TCRdb keeps only in-frame clones here, not all; method: immunoSEQ multiplex PCR. The sample includes 120,000 to 150,000 clones, more than 9% of them seen just once. Input material: naive CD4+ T cells from blood. These receptors all come from a man aged 18 to 29 in good health. CDR3s include the opening cysteine and the closing phenylalanine or tryptophan. A D gene is named only where the DNA matches it firmly. Size tells how often a clone was seen (once, few, many) or the class of an expanded clone, and some rows leave it out.

TRBV2	.	TRBJ1-2	.	TGTGCCAGCAGTGCCCAGGGGCCCTATGGCTACACCTTC	CASSAQGPYGYTF
TRBV5-1	.	TRBJ1-2	.	TGCGCCAGCAGTTCCTTAGGGGTTTCACCCGGCTACACCTTC	CASSSLGVSPGYTF
TRBV29-1	.	TRBJ1-2	TRBD1	TGCAGCGCCCGACAGGGCGGCTATGGCTACACCTTC	CSARQGGYGYTF
TRBV5-1	few	TRBJ2-2	TRBD1	TGCGCCAGCAGCTTGGGGGACAGGGAGCACGGGGAGCTGTTTTTT	CASSLGDREHGELFF
TRBV6-6	.	TRBJ1-4	.	TGTGCCAGCAGAACCCAGGGGAGAGATGAAAAACTGTTTTTT	CASRTQGRDEKLFF
TRBV5-6	few	TRBJ2-1	.	TGTGCCAGCAGCTTGGTTACTAGCCTGTACAATGAGCAGTTCTTC	CASSLVTSLYNEQFF
TRBV19	few	TRBJ1-5	.	TGTGCCAGTACAGGCGTGGGTCAGCCCCAGCATTTT	CASTGVGQPQHF
TRBV5-4	.	TRBJ2-7	.	TGTGCCAGCAGCTTGAGTCGGGAAAACTCCTACGAGCAGTACTTC	CASSLSRENSYEQYF
TRBV7-6	few	TRBJ1-3	.	TGTGCCAGCAGCCCCGGTGGAAACACCATATATTTT	CASSPGGNTIYF
TRBV15	.	TRBJ2-7	TRBD2	TGTGCCACCAGCAGGGCTCGGACTAGCGGGGTAGATGAGCAGTACTTC	CATSRARTSGVDEQYF
TRBV29-1	.	TRBJ2-3	TRBD1	TGCAGCGTGGTACAGGGGGCAGGTGATACGCAGTATTTT	CSVVQGAGDTQYF
TRBV10-3	.	TRBJ2-4	TRBD2	TGTGCCATCAGTGAGTCGAGACTAGCGGGGGATACGCAAAACATTCAGTACTTC	CAISESRLAGDTQNIQYF
TRBV4-3	few	TRBJ2-5	TRBD2	TGCGCCAGCAGCCAGAGACTAGCGGGGGGGTTCCAAGAGACCCAGTACTTC	CASSQRLAGGFQETQYF
TRBV18	many	TRBJ2-5	TRBD1	TGTGCCAGCTCACCCGGACAGGGGAACCAAGAGACCCAGTACTTC	CASSPGQGNQETQYF
TRBV5-5	.	TRBJ2-7	.	TGTGCCAGCAGCTTGTTCGGAGGGGGCGTCTACGAGCAGTACTTC	CASSLFGGGVYEQYF
TRBV19	few	TRBJ2-3	.	TGTGCCAGTACCGACCCAGGGGCGCCCAGCACAGATACGCAGTATTTT	CASTDPGAPSTDTQYF
TRBV25-1	.	TRBJ1-6	TRBD1	TGTGCCAGCAGCCCCCGACAGGGCGATAATTCACCCCTCCACTTT	CASSPRQGDNSPLHF
TRBV7-2	.	TRBJ2-5	TRBD2	TGTGCCAGCAGCTTACAACCGGGACTAGCCTGGGAGACCCAGTACTTC	CASSLQPGLAWETQYF
TRBV7-8	few	TRBJ2-7	.	TGTGCCAGCAGCTATACGAGGGTCAGGTCCTACGAGCAGTACTTC	CASSYTRVRSYEQYF
TRBV7-2	.	TRBJ2-5	.	TGTGCCAGCAGCTTAGTATATAGGAGTTGGGAGACCCAGTACTTC	CASSLVYRSWETQYF
TRBV7-8	.	TRBJ2-1	.	TGTGCCAGCAGCCCTAGGGGGCTCCGGGGGGGGAGCTCCTACAATGAGCAGTTCTTC	CASSPRGLRGGSSYNEQFF
TRBV7-6	.	TRBJ1-3	TRBD1	TGTGCCAGCAGCTTAGTGGGGACAGGCAGCTCTGGAAACACCATATATTTT	CASSLVGTGSSGNTIYF
TRBV2	few	TRBJ2-7	TRBD1	TGTGCCAGCAGGCGGACAGGACTCAACTACGAGCAGTACTTC	CASRRTGLNYEQYF
TRBV10-3	.	TRBJ1-5	.	TGTGCCATCAGTGACCCCGCGGGGGGACAGCCCCAGCATTTT	CAISDPAGGQPQHF
TRBV6-5	.	TRBJ1-2	.	TGTGCCAGCACCAAGGAGGGTCTGGTTGGCTACACCTTC	CASTKEGLVGYTF
TRBV5-1	.	TRBJ2-2	.	TGCGCCAGCAGCTTGGTCAGCGCCATGTCGAACACCGGGGAGCTGTTTTTT	CASSLVSAMSNTGELFF
TRBV18	.	TRBJ1-1	TRBD1	TGTGCCAGCTCACCACAGGGGGCAGGCACTGAAGCTTTCTTT	CASSPQGAGTEAFF
TRBV30	few	TRBJ1-6	TRBD1	TGTGCCTGGAGTGTAGTGGACAGGGGACTTCCCCTCCACTTT	CAWSVVDRGLPLHF
TRBV30	.	TRBJ1-3	.	TGTGCCTGGAGTGTAAAGCGGATCTCTGGAAACACCATATATTTT	CAWSVKRISGNTIYF
TRBV5-1	many	TRBJ2-7	.	TGCGCCAGCAGCTTCGACACCTACGAGCAGTACTTC	CASSFDTYEQYF
TRBV7-9	.	TRBJ1-5	.	TGTGCCAGCAGCTTACGAGATCGGGATCAGCCCCAGCATTTT	CASSLRDRDQPQHF
TRBV7-2	many	TRBJ2-1	.	TGTGCCAGCAGACCAAGCGCTAGCTCCTACAATGAGCAGTTCTTC	CASRPSASSYNEQFF
TRBV27	few	TRBJ2-5	.	TGTGCCAGCAGTCAGAGGAAAGAGGGGACCCAGTACTTC	CASSQRKEGTQYF
TRBV14	.	TRBJ1-6	TRBD1	TGTGCCAGCAGCCAAGGAGGACAGGGCACCTATAATTCACCCCTCCACTTT	CASSQGGQGTYNSPLHF
TRBV7-2	.	TRBJ2-7	.	TGTGCCAGCAGCCCGCCCCAGAGAGGCGAGCAGTACTTC	CASSPPQRGEQYF
TRBV23-1	many	TRBJ2-1	.	TGCGCCAGCATTCATGTTGGGACAAGAATTTACAATGAGCAGTTCTTC	CASIHVGTRIYNEQFF
TRBV15	few	TRBJ2-4	.	TGTGCCACCAGCAGAGAACTGGGGGCCGTGCCAAGCATTCAGTACTTC	CATSRELGAVPSIQYF
TRBV5-4	.	TRBJ2-5	.	TGTGCCAGCAGGCGCGAGGTTGAGGTGGAGACCCAGTACTTC	CASRREVEVETQYF
TRBV18	.	TRBJ1-2	.	TGTGCCAGCTCACCCGGAGGGGCGCAATATGGCTACACCTTC	CASSPGGAQYGYTF
TRBV7-2	few	TRBJ1-4	TRBD1	TGTGCCAGCAGCTTCCCGGGACAGAATGAAAAACTGTTTTTT	CASSFPGQNEKLFF
TRBV5-1	many	TRBJ2-1	TRBD1	TGCGCCAGCAGCGGGGGACAGGGGGCCAATGAGCAGTTCTTC	CASSGGQGANEQFF